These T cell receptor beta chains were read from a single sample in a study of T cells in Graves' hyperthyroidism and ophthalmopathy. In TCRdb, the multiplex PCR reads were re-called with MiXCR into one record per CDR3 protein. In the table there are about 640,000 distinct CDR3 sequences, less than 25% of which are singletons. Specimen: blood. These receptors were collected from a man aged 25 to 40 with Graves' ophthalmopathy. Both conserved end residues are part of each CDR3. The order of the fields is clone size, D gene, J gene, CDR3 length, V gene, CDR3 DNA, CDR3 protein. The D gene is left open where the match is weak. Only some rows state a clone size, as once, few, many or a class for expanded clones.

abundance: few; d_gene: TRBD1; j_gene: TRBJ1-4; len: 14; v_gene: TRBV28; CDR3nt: TGTGCCAGCAGTTCGGGACAGTTCGGTGAAAAACTGTTTTTT; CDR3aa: CASSSGQFGEKLFF
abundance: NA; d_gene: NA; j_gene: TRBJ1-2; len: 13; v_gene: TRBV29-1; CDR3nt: TGCAGCGCTGTGGTCAGGGGACTCTATGGCTACACCTTC; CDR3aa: CSAVVRGLYGYTF
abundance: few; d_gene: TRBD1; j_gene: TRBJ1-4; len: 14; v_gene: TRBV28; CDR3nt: TGTGCCAGCAGTTCCAGGGGGAGGAGAGAAAAACTGTTTTTT; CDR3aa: CASSSRGRREKLFF
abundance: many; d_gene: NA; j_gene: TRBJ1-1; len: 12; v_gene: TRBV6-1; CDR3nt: TGTGCCAGCAGTGATCCAGGGACTGAAGCTTTCTTT; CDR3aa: CASSDPGTEAFF
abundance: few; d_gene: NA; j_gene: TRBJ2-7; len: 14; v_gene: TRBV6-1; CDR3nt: TGTGCCAGCAGTGAAGACCTCCAGTACGACGAGCAGTACTTC; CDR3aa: CASSEDLQYDEQYF
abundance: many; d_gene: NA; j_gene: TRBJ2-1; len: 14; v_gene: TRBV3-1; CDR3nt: TGTGCCAGCAGCCAAGGCATTTTCGGGAATGAGCAGTTCTTC; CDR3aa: CASSQGIFGNEQFF
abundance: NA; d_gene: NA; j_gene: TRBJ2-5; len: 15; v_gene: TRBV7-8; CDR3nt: TGTGCCAGCAGCTCCGCCACCACCTCGAAAGAGACCCAGTACTTC; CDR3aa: CASSSATTSKETQYF
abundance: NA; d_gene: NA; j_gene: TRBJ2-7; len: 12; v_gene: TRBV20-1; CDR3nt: TGCAGTGCTTCCCGGGACCACCTCGAGCAGTACTTC; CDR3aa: CSASRDHLEQYF
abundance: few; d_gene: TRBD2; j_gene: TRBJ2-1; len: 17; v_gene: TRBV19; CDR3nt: TGTGCCAGTAGTATGAAAGCCGGGGGACTAGCGGCGAATGAGCAGTTCTTC; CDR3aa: CASSMKAGGLAANEQFF
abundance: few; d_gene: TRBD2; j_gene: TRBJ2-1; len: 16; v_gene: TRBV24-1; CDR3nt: TGTGCCACCAGTGTTTGGACTAGCGGGAGGGGGGATGAGCAGTTCTTC; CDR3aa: CATSVWTSGRGDEQFF
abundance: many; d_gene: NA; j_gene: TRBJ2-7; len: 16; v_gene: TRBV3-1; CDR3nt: TGTGCCAGCAGCCAAGAGCCCGGGGGCCTCTCCTACGAGCAGTACTTC; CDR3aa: CASSQEPGGLSYEQYF
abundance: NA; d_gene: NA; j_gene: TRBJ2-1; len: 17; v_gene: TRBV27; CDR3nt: TGTGCCAGCAGTATTGGGAGGATCGTCAGCTCCTACAATGAGCAGTTCTTC; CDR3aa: CASSIGRIVSSYNEQFF
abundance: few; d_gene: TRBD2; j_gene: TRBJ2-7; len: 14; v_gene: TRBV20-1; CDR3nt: TGCAGTGCCCTCCTGTTGGCGGGAGCGGGAGAGCAGTACTTC; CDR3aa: CSALLLAGAGEQYF
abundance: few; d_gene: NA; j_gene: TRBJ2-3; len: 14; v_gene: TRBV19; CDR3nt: TGTGCCAGTGGAGCGGGCCCCGCGGCTGCTACGCAGTATTTT; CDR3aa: CASGAGPAAATQYF
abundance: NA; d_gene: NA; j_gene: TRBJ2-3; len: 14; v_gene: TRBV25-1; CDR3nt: TGTGCCAGCAGTGAGAGTAGAAGCACAGATACGCAGTATTTT; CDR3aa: CASSESRSTDTQYF
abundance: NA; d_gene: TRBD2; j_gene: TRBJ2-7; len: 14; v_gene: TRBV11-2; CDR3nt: TGTGCCAGCAGTCTAGCGGGAGCTCAGAACGAGCAGTACTTC; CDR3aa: CASSLAGAQNEQYF
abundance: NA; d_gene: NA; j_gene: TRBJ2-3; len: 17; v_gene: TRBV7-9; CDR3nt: TGTGCCAGCAGCCGACCCACGGGGGTCAGCAGTACAGATACGCAGTATTTT; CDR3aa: CASSRPTGVSSTDTQYF
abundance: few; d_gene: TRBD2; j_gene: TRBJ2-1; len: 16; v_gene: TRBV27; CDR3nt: TGTGCCAGCAGTTTCCGACTAGCGGGAGGGCCGAATGAGCAGTTCTTC; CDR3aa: CASSFRLAGGPNEQFF
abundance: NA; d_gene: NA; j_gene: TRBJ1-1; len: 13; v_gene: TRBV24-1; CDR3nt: TGTGCCACCAGTGGCGGGTTGAACACTGAAGCTTTCTTT; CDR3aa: CATSGGLNTEAFF
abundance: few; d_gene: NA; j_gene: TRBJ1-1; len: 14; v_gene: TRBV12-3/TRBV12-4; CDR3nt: TGTGCCAGCACCCTCCCGGCGGGGGGCACTGAAGCTTTCTTT; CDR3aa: CASTLPAGGTEAFF
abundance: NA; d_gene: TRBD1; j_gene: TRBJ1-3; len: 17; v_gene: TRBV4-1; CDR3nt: TGCGCCAGCAGCCAGGGGGGACAGCCGTTAGGCGGAAACACCATATATTTT; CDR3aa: CASSQGGQPLGGNTIYF
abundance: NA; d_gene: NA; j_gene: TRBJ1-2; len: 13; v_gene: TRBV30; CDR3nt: TGTGCCTGGAGTGGGCAGGGGCCCTATGGCCACACCTTC; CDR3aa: CAWSGQGPYGHTF
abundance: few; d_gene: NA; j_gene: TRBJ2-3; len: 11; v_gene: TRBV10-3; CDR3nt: TGTGCCATCAGTGGAGGAGAGACGCAGTATTTT; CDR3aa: CAISGGETQYF
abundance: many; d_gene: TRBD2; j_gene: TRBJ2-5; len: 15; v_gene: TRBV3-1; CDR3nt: TGTGCCAGCAGCCCCTTGGCGGGAGGGCTGGGGACCCAGTACTTC; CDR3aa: CASSPLAGGLGTQYF
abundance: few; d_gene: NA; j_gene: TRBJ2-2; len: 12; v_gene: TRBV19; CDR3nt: TGTGCCACTAGTATCTATACCGGGGAGCTGTTTTTT; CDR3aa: CATSIYTGELFF
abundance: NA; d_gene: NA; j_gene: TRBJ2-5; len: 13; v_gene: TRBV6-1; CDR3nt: TGTGCCACCCACGGGCGTGATTGGGGGACCCAGTACTTC; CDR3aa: CATHGRDWGTQYF
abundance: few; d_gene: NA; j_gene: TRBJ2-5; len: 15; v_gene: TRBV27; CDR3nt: TGTGCCAGCAGTTTAGGCTTCGGGCCTCAAGAGACCCAGTACTTC; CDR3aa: CASSLGFGPQETQYF
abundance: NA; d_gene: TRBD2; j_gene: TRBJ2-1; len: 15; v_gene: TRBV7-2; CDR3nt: TGTGCCAGCAGCTTAGTTCGGGGAGGGGACAATGAGCAGTTCTTC; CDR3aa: CASSLVRGGDNEQFF
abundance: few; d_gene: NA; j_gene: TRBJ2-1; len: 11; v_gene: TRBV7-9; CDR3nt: TGTGCCAGCAGCTTAGTGGCCCAGCAGTTCTTC; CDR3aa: CASSLVAQQFF
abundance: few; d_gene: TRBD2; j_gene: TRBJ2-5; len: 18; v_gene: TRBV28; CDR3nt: TGTGCCAGCAGTCCATGGGGTATTAGCGGGAGGGGTCAAGAGACCCAGTACTTC; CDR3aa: CASSPWGISGRGQETQYF
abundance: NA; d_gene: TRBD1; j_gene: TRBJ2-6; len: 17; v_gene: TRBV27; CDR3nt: TGTGCCAGCAGGAGGACAGGCGTCTACTCTGGGGCCAACGTCCTGACTTTC; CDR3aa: CASRRTGVYSGANVLTF
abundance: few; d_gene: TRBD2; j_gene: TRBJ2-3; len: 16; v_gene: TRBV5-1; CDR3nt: TGCGCCAGCAGCTTGGGGCCTAGCGGGAAGACAGATACGCAGTATTTT; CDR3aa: CASSLGPSGKTDTQYF
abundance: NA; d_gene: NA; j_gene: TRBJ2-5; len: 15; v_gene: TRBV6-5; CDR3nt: TGTGCCAGCAGTTCAGGGGCAGAGTACCAAGAGACCCAGTACTTC; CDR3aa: CASSSGAEYQETQYF
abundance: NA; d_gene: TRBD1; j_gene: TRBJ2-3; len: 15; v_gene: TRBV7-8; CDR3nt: TGTGCCAGCAGCCGTACAGGGGGCAAAGCAGATACGCAGTATTTT; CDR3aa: CASSRTGGKADTQYF
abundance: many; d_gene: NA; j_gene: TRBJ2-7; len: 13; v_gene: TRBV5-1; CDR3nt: TGCGCCAGCAGCTTGCAACAGAGCTACGAGCAGTACTTC; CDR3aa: CASSLQQSYEQYF
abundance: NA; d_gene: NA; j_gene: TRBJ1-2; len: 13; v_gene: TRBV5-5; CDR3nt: TGTGCCAGCAGCTTGAGGGATGCGCGGGGCTACACCTTC; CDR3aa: CASSLRDARGYTF
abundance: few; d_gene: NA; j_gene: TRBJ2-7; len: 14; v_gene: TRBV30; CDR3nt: TGTGCCTGGAGTGTACTAGCAGACTCCTACGAGCAGTACTTC; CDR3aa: CAWSVLADSYEQYF
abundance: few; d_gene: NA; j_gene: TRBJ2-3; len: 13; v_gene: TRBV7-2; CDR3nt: TGTGCCAGCAGCTTCCAGGGGTCGGATACGCAGTATTTT; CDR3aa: CASSFQGSDTQYF
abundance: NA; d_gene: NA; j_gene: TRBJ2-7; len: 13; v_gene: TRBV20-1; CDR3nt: TGCAGTGCTAGGTCTGCAGGGGCCCGCGAGCAGTACTTC; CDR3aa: CSARSAGAREQYF
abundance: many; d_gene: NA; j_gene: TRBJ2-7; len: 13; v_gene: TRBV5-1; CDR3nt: TGCGCCAGCAGCGGAGTCAACACCTACGAGCAGTACTTC; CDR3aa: CASSGVNTYEQYF
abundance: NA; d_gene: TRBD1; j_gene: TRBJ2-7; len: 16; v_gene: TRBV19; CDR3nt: TGTGCCAGTAGTCCAGGGGGCCGGGACAGGTTCTACGAGCAGTACTTC; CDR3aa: CASSPGGRDRFYEQYF
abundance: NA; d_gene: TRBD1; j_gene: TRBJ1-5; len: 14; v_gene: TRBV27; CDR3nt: TGTGCCAGCAGAACAGGGGGCCCCAATCAGCCCCAGCATTTT; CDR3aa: CASRTGGPNQPQHF
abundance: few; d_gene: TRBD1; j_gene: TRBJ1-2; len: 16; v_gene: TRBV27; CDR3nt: TGTGCCAGCAGTCCGTCGGGGACAGGGGACCTATATGGCTACACCTTC; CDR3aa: CASSPSGTGDLYGYTF
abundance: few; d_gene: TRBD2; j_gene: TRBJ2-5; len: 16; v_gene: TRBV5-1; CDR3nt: TGCGCCAGCAGTCCAAGAGGGCGGGAGGGCTGGGAGACCCAGTACTTC; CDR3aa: CASSPRGREGWETQYF
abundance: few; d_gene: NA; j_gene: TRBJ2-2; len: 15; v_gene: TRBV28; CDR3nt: TGTGCCAGCCAACTTGGGCGGGACAACACCGGGGAGCTGTTTTTT; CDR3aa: CASQLGRDNTGELFF
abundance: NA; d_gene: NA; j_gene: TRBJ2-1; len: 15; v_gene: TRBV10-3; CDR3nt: TGTGCCATCAGTGAACAGGACCTTAAAGGCCATGAGCAGTTCTTC; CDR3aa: CAISEQDLKGHEQFF
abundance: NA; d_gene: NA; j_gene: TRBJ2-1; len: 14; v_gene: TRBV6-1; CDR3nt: TGTGCCAGCACCAACTCGGCAGGGCGGAATGAGCAGTTCTTC; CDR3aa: CASTNSAGRNEQFF
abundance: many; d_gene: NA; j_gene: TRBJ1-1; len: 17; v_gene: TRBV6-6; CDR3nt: TGTGCCAGCAGTTACGGATGGCGGACTCCCGTGAACACTGAAGCTTTCTTT; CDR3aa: CASSYGWRTPVNTEAFF
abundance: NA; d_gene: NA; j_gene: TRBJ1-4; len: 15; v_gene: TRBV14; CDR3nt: TGTGCCAGCAGCCAAAGACATGCAACTAATGAAAAACTGTTTTTT; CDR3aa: CASSQRHATNEKLFF
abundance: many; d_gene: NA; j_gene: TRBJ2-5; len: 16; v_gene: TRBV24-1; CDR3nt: TGTGCCACCAGTGATGATAGCGAGGGGAGTGGAGAGACCCAGTACTTC; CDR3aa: CATSDDSEGSGETQYF
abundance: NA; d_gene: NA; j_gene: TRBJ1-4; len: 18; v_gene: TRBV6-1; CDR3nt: TGTGCCAGCAGCCCCGGGCCCACACGCAGTGCAACTAATGAAAAACTGTTTTTT; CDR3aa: CASSPGPTRSATNEKLFF
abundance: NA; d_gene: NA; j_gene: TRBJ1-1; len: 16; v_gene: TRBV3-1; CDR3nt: TGTGCCAGCAGCCAAGGGATTACAGGGACGAACACTGAAGCTTTCTTT; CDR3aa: CASSQGITGTNTEAFF
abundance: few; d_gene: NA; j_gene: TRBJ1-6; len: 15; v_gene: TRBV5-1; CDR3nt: TGCGCCAGCAGCTCCGGAGAGGGAGGAATTTCACCCCTCCACTTT; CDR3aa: CASSSGEGGISPLHF
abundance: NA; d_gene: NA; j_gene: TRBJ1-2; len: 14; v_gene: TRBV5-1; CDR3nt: TGCGCCGGCAGCTTGGCTGGTCAGAACTATGGCTACACCTTC; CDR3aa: CAGSLAGQNYGYTF